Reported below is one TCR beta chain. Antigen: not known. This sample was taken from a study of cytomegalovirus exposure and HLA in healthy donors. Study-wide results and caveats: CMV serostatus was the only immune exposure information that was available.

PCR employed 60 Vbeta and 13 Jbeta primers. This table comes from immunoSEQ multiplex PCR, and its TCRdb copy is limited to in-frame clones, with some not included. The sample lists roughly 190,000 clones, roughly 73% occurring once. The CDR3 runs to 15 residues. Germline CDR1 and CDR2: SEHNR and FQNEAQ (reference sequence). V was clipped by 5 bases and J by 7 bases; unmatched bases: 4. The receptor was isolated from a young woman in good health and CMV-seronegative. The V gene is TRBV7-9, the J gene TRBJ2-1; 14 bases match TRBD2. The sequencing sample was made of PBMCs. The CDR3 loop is CASSETSGGGNEQFF. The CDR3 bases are TGTGCCAGCAGCGAGACTAGCGGGGGGGGAAATGAGCAGTTCTTC. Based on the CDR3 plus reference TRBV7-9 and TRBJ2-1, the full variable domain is DTGVSQNPRHKITKRGQNVTFRCDPISEHNRLYWYRQTLGQGPEFLTYFQNEAQLEKSRLLSDRFSAERPKGSFSTLEIQRTEQGDSAMYLCASSETSGGGNEQFFGPGTRLTVL.